This TCR beta chain stems from a study of blood T cell repertoires in COVID-19. Overall study: Sites in the United States, Italy and Spain provided acute and convalescent COVID-19 samples. Sample material is recorded as cDNA or gDNA derived from T cells, B-cell-depleted T cells, or PBMCs.

Unmatched junction bases numbered 8, after V lost 1 base and J lost 4 bases. CDR1 is SGDLS and CDR2 is YYNGEE in the germline V gene. The CDR3 has 16 amino acids. As originally analysed: Estimated nucleated cell counts came from reference gene primer amplification. TCRdb's copy holds only in-frame clones and misses some; the assay was immunoSEQ multiplex PCR. V, J and clone size derive from that table, while D and trimming were established from the DNA sequence. The table lists some 240,000 clones, 80% of them singletons, with 9.5% to 15% in the top ten. The TCR was taken from a human donor in a cohort sampled during active COVID-19. Sequencing was carried out using peripheral blood. The V call is TRBV9, the J call TRBJ2-1; 7 bases fit TRBD2. The DNA for the CDR3 is TGTGCCAGCAGCGTAAGTTCGAGCGGGGCTTACAATGAGCAGTTCTTC. Protein: CASSVSSSGAYNEQFF. The complete variable domain, with remaining parts taken from reference TRBV9 and TRBJ2-1, reads DSGVTQTPKHLITATGQRVTLRCSPRSGDLSVYWYQQSLDQGLQFLIQYYNGEERAKGNILERFSAQQFPDLHSELNLSSLELGDSALYFCASSVSSSGAYNEQFFGPGTRLTVL.